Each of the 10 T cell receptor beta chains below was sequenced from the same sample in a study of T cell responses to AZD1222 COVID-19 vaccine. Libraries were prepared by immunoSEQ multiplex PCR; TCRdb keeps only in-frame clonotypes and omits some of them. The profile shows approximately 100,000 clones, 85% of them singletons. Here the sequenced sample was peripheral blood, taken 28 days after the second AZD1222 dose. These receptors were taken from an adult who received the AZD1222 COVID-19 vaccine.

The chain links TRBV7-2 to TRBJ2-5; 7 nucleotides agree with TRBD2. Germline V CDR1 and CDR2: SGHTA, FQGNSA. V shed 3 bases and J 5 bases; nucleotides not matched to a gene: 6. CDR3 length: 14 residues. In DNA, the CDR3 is TGTGCCAGCAGCTTTCGGCGGGGGAGGGAGACCCAGTACTTC. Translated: CASSFRRGRETQYF.

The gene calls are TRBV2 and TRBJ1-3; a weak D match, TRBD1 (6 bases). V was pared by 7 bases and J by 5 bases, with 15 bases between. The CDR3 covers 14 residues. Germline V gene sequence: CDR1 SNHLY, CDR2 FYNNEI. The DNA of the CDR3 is TGTGCCAGCACCGGAGGGGGGAGTAGAAACACCATATATTTT. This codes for CASTGGGSRNTIYF.

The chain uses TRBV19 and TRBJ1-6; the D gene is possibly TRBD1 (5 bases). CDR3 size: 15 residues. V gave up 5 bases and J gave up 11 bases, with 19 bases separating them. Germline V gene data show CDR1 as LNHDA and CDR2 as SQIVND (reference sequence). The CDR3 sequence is CASSFWGGSMAPLHF. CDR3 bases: TGTGCCAGTAGTTTCTGGGGGGGTTCGATGGCACCCCTCCACTTT. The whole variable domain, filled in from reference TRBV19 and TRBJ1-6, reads DGGITQSPKYLFRKEGQNVTLSCEQNLNHDAMYWYRQDPGQGLRLIYYSQIVNDFQKGDIAEGYSVSREKKESFPLTVTSAQKNPTAFYLCASSFWGGSMAPLHFGNGTRLTVT.

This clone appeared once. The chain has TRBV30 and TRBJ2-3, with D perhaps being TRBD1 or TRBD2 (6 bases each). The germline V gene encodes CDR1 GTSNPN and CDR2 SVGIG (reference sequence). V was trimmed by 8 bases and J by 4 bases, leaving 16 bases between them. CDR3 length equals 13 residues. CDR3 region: CAQLGGGPDTQYF. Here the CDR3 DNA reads TGTGCCCAATTAGGGGGAGGCCCAGATACGCAGTATTTT. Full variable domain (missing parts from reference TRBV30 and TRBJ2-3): SQTIHQWPATLVQPVGSPLSLECTVEGTSNPNLYWYRQAAGRGLQLLFYSVGIGQISSEVPQNLSASRPQDRQFILSSKKLLLSDSGFYLCAQLGGGPDTQYFGPGTRLTVL.

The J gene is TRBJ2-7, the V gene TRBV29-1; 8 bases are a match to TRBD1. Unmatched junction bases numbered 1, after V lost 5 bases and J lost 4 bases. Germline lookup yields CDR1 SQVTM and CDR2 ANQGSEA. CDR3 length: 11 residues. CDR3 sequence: CSVTGGYEQYF. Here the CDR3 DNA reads TGCAGCGTTACAGGGGGGTACGAGCAGTACTTC.

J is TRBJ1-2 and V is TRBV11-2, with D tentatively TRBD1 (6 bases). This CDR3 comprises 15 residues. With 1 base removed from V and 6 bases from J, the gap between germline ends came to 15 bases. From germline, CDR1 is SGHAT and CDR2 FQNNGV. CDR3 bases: TGTGCCAGCAGCTTAGGAACAGGGTTTGGGGATGGCTACACCTTC. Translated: CASSLGTGFGDGYTF. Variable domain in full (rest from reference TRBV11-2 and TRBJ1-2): EAGVAQSPRYKIIEKRQSVAFWCNPISGHATLYWYQQILGQGPKLLIQFQNNGVVDDSQLPKDRFSAERLKGVDSTLKIQPAKLEDSAVYLCASSLGTGFGDGYTFGSGTRLTVV.

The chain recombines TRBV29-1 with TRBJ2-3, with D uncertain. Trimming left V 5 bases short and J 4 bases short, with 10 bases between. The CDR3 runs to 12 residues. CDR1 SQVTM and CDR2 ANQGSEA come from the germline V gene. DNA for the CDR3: TGCAGCGTTTTGCCCGGGTCAGATACGCAGTATTTT. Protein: CSVLPGSDTQYF.

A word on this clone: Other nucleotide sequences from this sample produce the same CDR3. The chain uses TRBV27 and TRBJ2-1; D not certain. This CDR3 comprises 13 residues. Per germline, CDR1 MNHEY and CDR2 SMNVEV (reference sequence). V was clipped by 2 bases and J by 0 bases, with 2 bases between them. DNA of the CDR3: TGTGCCAGCAGTTTAGACTCCTACAATGAGCAGTTCTTC. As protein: CASSLDSYNEQFF.

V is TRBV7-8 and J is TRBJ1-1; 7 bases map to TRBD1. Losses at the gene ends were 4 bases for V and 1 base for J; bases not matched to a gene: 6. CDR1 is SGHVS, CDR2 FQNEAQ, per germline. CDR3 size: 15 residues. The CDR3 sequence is CASSSPRTGNTEAFF. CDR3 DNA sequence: TGTGCCAGCAGCTCACCCCGGACAGGGAACACTGAAGCTTTCTTT. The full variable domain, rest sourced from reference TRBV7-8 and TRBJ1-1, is GAGVSQSPRYKVAKRGQDVALRCDPISGHVSLFWYQQALGQGPEFLTYFQNEAQLDKSGLPSDRFFAERPEGSVSTLKIQRTQQEDSAVYLCASSSPRTGNTEAFFGQGTRLTVV.

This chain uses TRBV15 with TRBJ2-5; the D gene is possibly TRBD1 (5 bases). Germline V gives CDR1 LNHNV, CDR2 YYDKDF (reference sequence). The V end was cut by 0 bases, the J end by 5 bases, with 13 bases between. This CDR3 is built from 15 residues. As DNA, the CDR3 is TGTGCCACCAGCAGAGATCCAAGGGGTGTGGAGACCCAGTACTTC. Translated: CATSRDPRGVETQYF.